The 18 T cell receptor beta chains in this list originate from one sample, sequenced in a study of T cells in Graves' hyperthyroidism and ophthalmopathy. Researchers amplified the TCR beta CDR3 regions from RNA transcripts. The HTBI primer set was used in a first-round RT-PCR of the TCR CDR3. TCRdb fed the multiplex PCR reads into MiXCR, producing one record per CDR3 protein. The sample has 50,000 to 60,000 distinct CDR3 sequences, roughly 50% seen once. Sequencing used blood. These receptor sequences come from a woman aged 25 to 39 with Graves' ophthalmopathy.

The genes are TRBV7-6 and TRBJ2-7; D might be TRBD1 (5 bases). V lost 1 base and J 1 base, leaving 8 bases between the germline ends. The CDR3 length is 14 residues. Germline values: CDR1 SGHVS, CDR2 FNYEAQ. The CDR3: CASSLDQGSYEQYF. As DNA, the CDR3 is TGTGCCAGCAGCTTAGATCAGGGTTCCTACGAGCAGTACTTC.

This clonotype was observed many times. The chain couples TRBV28 to TRBJ1-2, with D perhaps matching TRBD1 (5 bases). This CDR3 is 14 amino acids long. Germline V gene sequence: CDR1 MDHEN, CDR2 SYDVKM. The ends were cut back, 3 bases at V and 6 bases at J, with 14 bases in the middle. CDR3 residues: CASSFFSGWDGYTF. DNA of the CDR3: TGTGCCAGCAGTTTTTTTTCAGGGTGGGATGGCTACACCTTC.

Comments on this clonotype: The junction differs from germline at one of its ends, possibly a read error. This chain joins TRBV5-6 and TRBJ2-3; 7 bases are shared with TRBD2. This CDR3 contains 14 residues. Germline V CDR1 and CDR2: SGHDT, YYEEEE. This CDR3 is CASTLGLEMDTRSF. The CDR3 DNA reads as TGTGCCAGCACCTTAGGACTAGAGATGGATACGCGGTCTTTT.

This clonotype was seen repeatedly, ten times or more. The chain uses TRBV6-1 and TRBJ2-7, with D tentatively TRBD1 (6 bases). The CDR3 is 16 amino acids. From germline, CDR1 is MNHNS and CDR2 SASEGT. The ends were cut back, 7 bases at V and 2 bases at J, with 21 bases in the middle. CDR3 nucleotide sequence: TGTGCCAGCAATCAAAGTGGGGGCAGGAACCCCTACGAGCAGTACTTC. It codes for CASNQSGGRNPYEQYF.

This clonotype has at least ten counts. The chain is built from TRBV28 and TRBJ2-7; 7 positions match TRBD1. V trimming: 5 bases; J trimming: 1 base; junction bases outside the gene matches: 23. Germline assignment: CDR1 MDHEN and CDR2 SYDVKM. The CDR3 is 20 residues long. CDR3 sequence: CASSPYLYGRQGTASYEQYF. In DNA, the CDR3 is TGTGCCAGCAGTCCCTACTTATATGGCCGTCAGGGGACAGCATCCTACGAGCAGTACTTC.

The rearrangement links TRBV12-3 or TRBV12-4 to TRBJ2-7; unclear D gene. CDR3 length: 12 amino acids. V gave up 6 bases and J gave up 7 bases, with 13 bases separating them. The CDR3: CASRPIFGEQYF. Here the CDR3 DNA reads TGTGCCAGCAGGCCGATATTTGGGGAGCAGTACTTC.

A few counts support this clonotype. J is TRBJ2-7 and V is TRBV19; 10 nucleotides align to TRBD1. CDR3 size: 15 residues. V lost 5 bases to trimming and J lost 4 bases; unmatched junction nucleotides: 8. Germline assignment: CDR1 LNHDA and CDR2 SQIVND (reference sequence). For the CDR3, the DNA is TGTGCCAGTAGTCTCGGGACAGGGGTTGTTTACGAGCAGTACTTC. Its protein product is CASSLGTGVVYEQYF.

This clonotype was detected once. One end of the junction does not line up with germline, which may come from a read error. The chain joins TRBV4-1 to TRBJ1-1, with D perhaps TRBD1 (5 bases). The CDR3 runs 16 residues. Germline V gene data show CDR1 as MGHRA and CDR2 as YSYEKL. CDR3 sequence reads: CASSQDEEKGNTEAFF. The CDR3 coding sequence is TGCGCCAGCAGCCAAGATGAGGAGAAGGGGAACACGGAAGCTTTCTTT.

This clonotype appeared many times. This chain connects TRBV10-2 to TRBJ2-2, with TRBD2 matching over 7 bases. Germline CDR1 WSHSY, CDR2 SAAADI. The CDR3 has 15 residues. The V and J ends lost 7 bases and 6 bases, in that order; junction bases with no gene match: 11. The CDR3 loop is CASTQRDLNAGELFF. In nucleotides, the CDR3 is TGCGCCAGCACCCAGCGGGACTTAAACGCCGGGGAGCTGTTTTTT.

As for this clonotype: A much more abundant neighbour one base away suggests this may be a read error. Since the CDR3 does not end with the conserved phenylalanine or tryptophan, this likely comes from a read error. This chain joins TRBV30 and TRBJ2-5, with D possibly called TRBD1 or TRBD2 (5 bases each). Germline V gene data show CDR1 as GTSNPN and CDR2 as SVGIG (reference sequence). This CDR3 has 12 amino acids. Deletions cut 5 bases from V and 6 bases from J, with 13 bases between. The CDR3: CAWGVGEKTQYC. The CDR3 bases are TGTGCCTGGGGGGTGGGGGAAAAGACCCAGTACTGC.

This clonotype was observed a handful of times. A much larger clone lies one base from this, so it may be a read error. V usage is TRBV28 and J usage is TRBJ1-5; D is perhaps TRBD1 (6 bases). V was cut by 6 bases and J by 12 bases, with 18 bases left in between. The V gene's germline CDR1 is MDHEN and CDR2 SYDVKM. The CDR3 has 13 amino acids. The DNA for the CDR3 is TGTGCCAGCAGGGGCGGGACAAGCAAGTTCCAGCATTTT. Protein product: CASRGGTSKFQHF. The full variable domain, completed using reference TRBV28 and TRBJ1-5, is DVKVTQSSRYLVKRTGEKVFLECVQDMDHENMFWYRQDPGLGLRLIYFSYDVKMKEKGDIPEGYSVSREKKERFSLILESASTNQTSMYLCASRGGTSKFQHFGDGTRLSIL.

This clonotype was seen ten or more times. The chain joins TRBV5-1 to TRBJ2-7; 9 bases match TRBD1. The CDR3 has 15 residues. V lost 1 base and J lost 2; bases outside the gene matches: 4. Germline assignment: CDR1 SGHRS and CDR2 YFSETQ. CDR3 in DNA: TGCGCCAGCAGCTTGTCGGGACAGGGTCCCTACGAGCAGTACTTC. Amino acids: CASSLSGQGPYEQYF.

Many counts were recorded for this clonotype. The chain joins TRBV24-1 to TRBJ2-1; TRBD2 matches at 9 bases. Losses at the gene ends were 9 bases for V and 5 bases for J; bases not matched to a gene: 7. The CDR3 consists of 14 residues. CDR1 is KGHDR and CDR2 is SFDVKD in the germline V gene. CDR3 sequence reads: CATEGTSSHNEQFF. The CDR3 DNA sequence: TGTGCCACCGAGGGGACTAGCAGCCACAATGAGCAGTTCTTC.

The rearrangement links TRBV28 to TRBJ2-1; D call uncertain. V was clipped by 7 bases and J by 5 bases, with 9 bases between them. Germline values: CDR1 MDHEN, CDR2 SYDVKM. The CDR3 extends over 12 amino acids. CDR3 residues: CASTFSHNEQFF. CDR3 coding DNA: TGTGCCAGCACCTTTTCCCACAATGAGCAGTTCTTC.

This clonotype was counted ten times or more. The chain couples TRBV5-1 to TRBJ2-7, with TRBD2 matching 7 bases. Trimming removed 0 bases from V and 1 base from J; junction bases left unmatched: 10. Germline-derived CDR1 and CDR2 are SGHRS and YFSETQ. The length of the CDR3 is 17 residues. In nucleotides, the CDR3 is TGCGCCAGCAGCTTGGGGGGACTACGGGACGGATCCTACGAGCAGTACTTC. It is translated as CASSLGGLRDGSYEQYF.

The chain combines TRBV28 with TRBJ1-2; TRBD1 matches 10 bases. CDR3 length equals 15 residues. Germline CDR1 and CDR2: MDHEN and SYDVKM. V was clipped by 6 bases and J by 2 bases; unmatched bases: 6. DNA of the CDR3: TGTGCCAGCAGCACCCCGGGACAGGGGAACTATGGCTACACCTTC. Protein sequence: CASSTPGQGNYGYTF.

This clonotype turned up a few times. The genes are TRBV5-8 and TRBJ2-3, with TRBD2 identical over 7 bases. Germline CDR1 and CDR2: SGHTS and YDEGEE. This CDR3 has 15 amino acids. The V gene end was trimmed by 2 bases and the J gene end by 11 bases; junction bases not matched to a gene: 14. The CDR3 nucleotides are TGTGCCAGCAGCTTCGGTTTGCGGGGGAGTAATGAGCAGTATTTT. This translates into CASSFGLRGSNEQYF. Variable domain in full (rest from reference TRBV5-8 and TRBJ2-3): EAGVTQSPTHLIKTRGQQATLRCSPISGHTSVYWYQQALGLGLQFLLWYDEGEERNRGNFPPRFSGRQFPNYSSELNVNALELEDSALYLCASSFGLRGSNEQYFGPGTRLTVL.

With respect to this clonotype: Just one base apart from a much larger clone, this may be a read error. This chain joins TRBV3-1 and TRBJ1-1; D gene uncertain. V gave up 5 bases and J gave up 4 bases, with 8 bases separating them. CDR3 length equals 12 residues. Looked up from germline, CDR1 is LGHDT and CDR2 is YNNKEL (reference sequence). This chain's CDR3 is CASSTVGTEAFF. CDR3 DNA sequence: TGTGCCAGCAGCACAGTGGGCACTGAAGCTTTCTTT.